The sequence of this T cell receptor (beta chain) was determined in a study of OX40 agonist ivuxolimab in advanced cancers. General observations from the study: Compared with others, partial responders at 0.1-3.0 mg/kg displayed clonal expansion among the lowest.

Concerning this clone itself: Its matching antigen is unknown.

Profiled with immunoSEQ multiplex PCR; TCRdb holds only in-frame clones, not every one. The table includes more than 70,000 clones, 89% detected once. This CDR3 contains 12 residues. Germline loops: CDR1 SGHTA, CDR2 FQGNSA. Germline trimming cut 5 bases from V and 5 bases from J; bases unmatched to any gene: 2. The sample consisted of CD4+ or CD8+ T cells sorted from blood, taken in a trial of the OX40 agonist ivuxolimab. This receptor was taken from an adult with an advanced solid tumor such as melanoma, head and neck, liver or kidney cancer. This chain links TRBV7-2 with TRBJ1-2; 7 nucleotides align to TRBD1. The CDR3 loop reads CASSRQGYGYTF. The CDR3 nucleotides are TGTGCCAGCAGCAGACAGGGTTATGGCTACACCTTC.